This T cell receptor beta chain comes out of a study of blood T cell repertoires in COVID-19 (dated by TCRdb to about 2020). With regard to the full study: Samples covering the acute and convalescent phases of COVID-19 were provided by collaborators in the United States, Italy and Spain. The prospective study material was composed of cDNA or gDNA derived from T cells, B-cell-depleted T cells, or PBMCs. Subjects who had been exposed to COVID-19, were actively infected with it, or had recovered from it provided the deeply sampled blood TCRbeta repertoires that made up the dataset. The repertoires were released in a freely available public database intended as a resource for research on the immune response to SARS-CoV-2. The samples were drawn from two sources: the first 160 participants of the ongoing ImmuneRACE study, and 950 to 1,500 subjects contributed by 6 global collaborators. A de-identified subject ID, COVID-19 status, age in years and sex were almost always included in the sample metadata. Where available, HLA class I and class II types were obtained from metadata supplied by the sample provider rather than from assay-based typing. Study-wide conclusions, independent of this receptor: Clinical and demographic metadata were provided uncurated, with the amount varying by source and participant.

For CDR1 and CDR2, the germline V gene lists MDHEN and SYDVKM. The germline V and J ends show losses of 6 bases and 3 bases respectively, and no gene match explains 5 bases of the junction. Spanning cysteine to phenylalanine, the CDR3 consists of 13 amino acids. Only CDR3 DNA remains: 39 bases, in frame from the first base. A single count supports this clone. It has no known antigen specificity. Base qualities are not provided; no much larger clone lies one nucleotide away. In Seattle, one collaborating source enrolled patients while the infection was active and tracked those patients longitudinally over the course of disease. Each collaborating institution followed its own protocols to collect whole blood in K2EDTA tubes. For TCRbeta analysis, collaborators shipped samples as frozen whole blood, isolated PBMCs, or DNA extracted from either of those sample types. The immunoSEQ Assay, a bias-controlled multiplex PCR, was used to amplify TCRbeta CDR3 regions from genomic DNA. The study's processing was this. The number of nucleated cells in each sample was estimated by amplification of reference gene primers within the assay. Sequence reads were collapsed and filtered to measure the absolute abundance of every unique TCRbeta CDR3 rearrangement. For each sample, productive Simpson clonality was calculated as the square root of Simpson's diversity index across productive rearrangements. TCRdb re-hosts the immuneACCESS table, in-frame sequences only. Its copies lack some clones; in the studies checked, an unresolved V gene accounts for under half of them, and the cause for the rest is not known. V, J and clone size were drawn from that table, and D and trimming were deduced from the DNA. The table for this sample lists 140,000 or so clones; roughly 83% of them were counted only once. The ten largest clones add up to approximately 5.2% of the sample.

The TCR originated in a woman aged 70-85 years with COVID-19, enrolled during active disease. The chain uses TRBV28 and TRBJ2-7; TRBD1 fits 7 bases in the junction. Sequenced material: peripheral blood. The CDR3 corresponds to CASRQGVSYEQYF. The nucleotide sequence reads as follows: TGTGCCAGCAGGCAGGGGGTGAGCTACGAGCAGTACTTC.